The 5 T cell receptor beta chains given below trace back to one sample, sequenced in a study of T cell repertoires in cytomegalovirus infection. TCRdb analysed the reads with MiXCR anew, one entry per CDR3 protein. This table holds roughly 500,000 distinct CDR3 sequences, around 11% found once. The specimen sequenced was PBMCs. The receptors come from a human donor in good health (CMV status not recorded). Some clones in this sample may be carry-over from other donors' samples.

This chain connects TRBV15 to TRBJ2-3; TRBD1 matches at 7 bases. The V segment lost 3 bases and the J segment 4 bases; nucleotides outside the gene matches: 7. Looked up from germline, CDR1 is LNHNV and CDR2 is YYDKDF (reference sequence). The CDR3 runs 15 residues. As DNA, the CDR3 is TGTGCCACCAGCAGGGTGAGGGGGCCGGCAGATACGCAGTATTTT. Translating gives CATSRVRGPADTQYF.

At least ten counts were recorded for this clonotype. The chain uses TRBV7-2 and TRBJ1-2; maybe TRBD1 (5 bases). This CDR3 has 15 amino acids. The ends were cut back, 5 bases at V and 2 bases at J, with 15 bases in the middle. Germline V gene lookup returns CDR1 SGHTA and CDR2 FQGNSA. This CDR3 is CASSPHRGLNYGYTF. CDR3 sequence (DNA): TGTGCCAGCAGCCCACACCGGGGCCTCAACTATGGCTACACCTTC. Complete variable domain (other parts from reference TRBV7-2 and TRBJ1-2): GAGVSQSPSNKVTEKGKDVELRCDPISGHTALYWYRQSLGQGLEFLIYFQGNSAPDKSGLPSDRFSAERTGGSVSTLTIQRTQQEDSAVYLCASSPHRGLNYGYTFGSGTRLTVV.

This clonotype has at least ten counts. V and J are TRBV7-8 and TRBJ1-1, with 8 bases matching TRBD1. The V and J ends lost 5 bases and 6 bases, in that order; junction bases with no gene match: 8. CDR3 length: 14 residues. From germline, CDR1 is SGHVS and CDR2 FQNEAQ. The DNA for the CDR3 is TGTGCCAGCAGCGCCCGACAGGGGTACGCTGAAGCTTTCTTT. It codes for CASSARQGYAEAFF.

V and J are TRBV20-1 and TRBJ1-2, with D unclear. CDR1 is DFQATT, CDR2 SNEGSKA, per germline (reference sequence). This CDR3 is built from 10 residues. V was trimmed by 6 bases and J by 4 bases, leaving 6 bases between them. CDR3 nucleotides: TGCAGTGCCGGACCCTATGGCTACACCTTC. Translated: CSAGPYGYTF.

J is TRBJ1-1 and V is TRBV2, with D tentatively TRBD1 (5 bases). The germline CDR1 and CDR2 sequences are SNHLY and FYNNEI. The CDR3 totals 16 residues. Trimming took 6 bases from V and 1 from J, leaving 18 bases between them. The CDR3 nucleotides are TGTGCCAGCAGAGAACCGGGGGAAAAGGAGAACACTGAAGCTTTCTTT. Translating gives CASREPGEKENTEAFF.